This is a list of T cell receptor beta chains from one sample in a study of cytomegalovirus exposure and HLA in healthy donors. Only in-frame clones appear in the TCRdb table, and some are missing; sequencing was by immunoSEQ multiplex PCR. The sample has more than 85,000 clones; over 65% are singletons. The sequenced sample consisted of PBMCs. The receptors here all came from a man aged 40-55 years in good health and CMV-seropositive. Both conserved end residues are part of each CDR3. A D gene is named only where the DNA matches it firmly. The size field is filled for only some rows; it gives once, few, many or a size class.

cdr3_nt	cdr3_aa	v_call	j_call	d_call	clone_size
TGTGCCAGCAGCGACCCCGAGGGGGGACAGAATAATTCACCCCTCCACTTT	CASSDPEGGQNNSPLHF	TRBV9	TRBJ1-6	TRBD1	.
TGTGCCAGTAGCTTCAGCCAGGACAGAGATTCGGTCAATGAGCAGTTCTTC	CASSFSQDRDSVNEQFF	TRBV19	TRBJ2-1	.	.
TGTGCCAGCAGTTTAAAGCAGGGAAACACTGAAGCTTTCTTT	CASSLKQGNTEAFF	TRBV27	TRBJ1-1	.	.
TGTGCCAGCAGCACCAGGGTTGGCAATCAGCCCCAGCATTTT	CASSTRVGNQPQHF	TRBV7-2	TRBJ1-5	.	.
TGTGCCATCAGTGCAAGTGCGGGGTCTCTCGGATACGAGCAGTACTTC	CAISASAGSLGYEQYF	TRBV10-3	TRBJ2-7	.	once
TGTGCTAGCAGCTTAGTGGTTAGCTCCTACAATGAGCAGTTCTTC	CASSLVVSSYNEQFF	TRBV7-7	TRBJ2-1	.	.
TGTGCCAGCAGCGTAATTACAGGGGTCACAGATACGCAGTATTTT	CASSVITGVTDTQYF	TRBV9	TRBJ2-3	TRBD1	.
TGTGCCAGCAGCCCGTCGGGGGGCGGTGGAAACACCATATATTTT	CASSPSGGGGNTIYF	TRBV13	TRBJ1-3	.	.
TGCAGCGTTGAAGTAACTAACTCCTACGAGCAGTACTTC	CSVEVTNSYEQYF	TRBV29-1	TRBJ2-7	.	.
TGTGCCAGCAGCGCCGGGACTAGCCCTCGGGAGACCCAGTACTTC	CASSAGTSPRETQYF	TRBV7-3	TRBJ2-5	TRBD2	.
TGTGCCAGCAGTCCGAGGGGGGGTGACTATGGCTACACCTTC	CASSPRGGDYGYTF	TRBV6-6	TRBJ1-2	.	.
TGTGCCAGCAGCCCACAGGGTACAGATACGCAGTATTTT	CASSPQGTDTQYF	TRBV7-3	TRBJ2-3	.	.
TGTGCCATCAGTCCGACAGGCAACCCCTACGAGCAGTACTTC	CAISPTGNPYEQYF	TRBV10-3	TRBJ2-7	.	.
TGTGCCAGCAGTTCATCCAGAAACGTATTAGCAAATCAGCCCCAGCATTTT	CASSSSRNVLANQPQHF	TRBV27	TRBJ1-5	.	.
TGTGCCAGCAGCTTAGTAGCGGGGACCTTCTACGAGCAGTACTTC	CASSLVAGTFYEQYF	TRBV11-2	TRBJ2-7	TRBD2	.
TGTGCCAGCAGCTCTTGGACTAGCGGGAGAGACACCGGGGAGCTGTTTTTT	CASSSWTSGRDTGELFF	TRBV7-3	TRBJ2-2	TRBD2	.
TGTGCCAGCAGTTACGGACAGTCCTATAATTCACCCCTCCACTTT	CASSYGQSYNSPLHF	TRBV6-6	TRBJ1-6	.	.
TGTGCCAGCAGCTTAACGATCGGACAGGCTTACAATGAGCAGTTCTTC	CASSLTIGQAYNEQFF	TRBV7-3	TRBJ2-1	TRBD1	.
TGTGCCAGTAGTTTTGGGAGGGGGACTGAAGCTTTCTTT	CASSFGRGTEAFF	TRBV19	TRBJ1-1	.	.
TGTGCCAGCAGCTCCACCTCGGATTCACCCCTCCACTTT	CASSSTSDSPLHF	TRBV13	TRBJ1-6	.	.
TGTGCCAGCAGTTTATCATATACTAGCGGGAGAATATACGAGCAGTACTTC	CASSLSYTSGRIYEQYF	TRBV27	TRBJ2-7	TRBD2	.
TGTGCCAGCAGCTTGACTAGCGGAAATAAAGAGACCCAGTACTTC	CASSLTSGNKETQYF	TRBV7-2	TRBJ2-5	TRBD2	once
TGTGCCAGCAGCTTTTCCAGGGCGGGGGAGACCCAGTACTTC	CASSFSRAGETQYF	TRBV11-2	TRBJ2-5	.	.
TGTGCCACCAGCAGAGCAACTAGCGGAAAGTACGAGCAGTACTTC	CATSRATSGKYEQYF	TRBV15	TRBJ2-7	TRBD2	.
TGTGCCAGCAGCCAAGCAGGGACAGGCGTCAATGAGCAGTTCTTC	CASSQAGTGVNEQFF	TRBV4-2	TRBJ2-1	TRBD1	.
TGTGCCAGCAGCCTGACTAGCGGGAGTCAGTACGAGCAGTACTTC	CASSLTSGSQYEQYF	TRBV7-2	TRBJ2-7	TRBD2	.
TGTGCCAGCAGTTTGCGAGGTTTTAACGGGGAGCTGTTTTTT	CASSLRGFNGELFF	TRBV28	TRBJ2-2	.	.
TGCGCCAGCAGCCAAGAGCCAGGGAACACCGGGGAGCTGTTTTTT	CASSQEPGNTGELFF	TRBV4-3	TRBJ2-2	.	.
TGCGCCAGCGGAACAGGCAACTATGGCTACACCTTC	CASGTGNYGYTF	TRBV28	TRBJ1-2	.	.
TGCAGCGTTGTGGGGCTACCATTGCACACCGGGGAGCTGTTTTTT	CSVVGLPLHTGELFF	TRBV29-1	TRBJ2-2	.	.
TGTGCCAGCAGCTTAGGGAACAGGGGGCAGGGCACTGAAGCTTTCTTT	CASSLGNRGQGTEAFF	TRBV7-2	TRBJ1-1	TRBD1	.
TGTGCCAGCAGCGCGGTCCGGACATCCGGGTCCTACAATGAGCAGTTCTTC	CASSAVRTSGSYNEQFF	TRBV7-6	TRBJ2-1	.	.
TGTGCCAGCAACAACGACCGGGACAGGGGGCGTCAGGAGCAGTACTTC	CASNNDRDRGRQEQYF	TRBV5-4	TRBJ2-7	TRBD1	.
TGTGCCAGCAGCTTTGGAGGAACCGGGGAGCTGTTTTTT	CASSFGGTGELFF	TRBV7-3	TRBJ2-2	.	.
TGTGCCAGCAGCTTAGGCCAACTAGGCGAGCAGTTCTTC	CASSLGQLGEQFF	TRBV11-2	TRBJ2-1	.	.
TGCACCAGCAGCCCCAGAGGAGGGCGGGATGTTATCCCTGAGCAGTTCTTC	CTSSPRGGRDVIPEQFF	TRBV1	TRBJ2-1	.	.
TGTGCCAGCAGCGTACTCTCGACTAGTGTATACGAGCAGTACTTC	CASSVLSTSVYEQYF	TRBV7-2	TRBJ2-7	.	few
TGTGCCAGCAGTATAACAGGGAGAAGGTATGGCTACACCTTC	CASSITGRRYGYTF	TRBV28	TRBJ1-2	.	once